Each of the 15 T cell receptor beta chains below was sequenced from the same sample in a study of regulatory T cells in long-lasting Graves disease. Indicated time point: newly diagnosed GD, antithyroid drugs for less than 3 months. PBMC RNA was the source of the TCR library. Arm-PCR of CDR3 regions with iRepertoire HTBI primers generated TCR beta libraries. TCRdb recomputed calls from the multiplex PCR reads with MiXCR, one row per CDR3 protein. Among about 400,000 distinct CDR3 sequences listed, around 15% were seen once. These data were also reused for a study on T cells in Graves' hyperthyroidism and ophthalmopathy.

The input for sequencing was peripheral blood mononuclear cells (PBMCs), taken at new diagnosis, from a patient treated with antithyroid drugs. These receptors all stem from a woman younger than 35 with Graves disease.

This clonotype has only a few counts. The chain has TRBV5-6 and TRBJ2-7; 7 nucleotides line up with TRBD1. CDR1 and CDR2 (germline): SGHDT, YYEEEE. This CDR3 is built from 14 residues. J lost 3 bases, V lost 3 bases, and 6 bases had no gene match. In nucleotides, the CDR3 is TGTGCCAGCAGCTCGACAGGGATGGGCTACGAGCAGTACTTC. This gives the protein CASSSTGMGYEQYF.

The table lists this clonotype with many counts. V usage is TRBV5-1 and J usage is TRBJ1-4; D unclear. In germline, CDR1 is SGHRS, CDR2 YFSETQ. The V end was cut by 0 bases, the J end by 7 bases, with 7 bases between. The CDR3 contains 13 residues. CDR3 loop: CASSLDNPEKLFF. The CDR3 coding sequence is TGCGCCAGCAGCTTGGACAATCCTGAAAAACTGTTTTTT.

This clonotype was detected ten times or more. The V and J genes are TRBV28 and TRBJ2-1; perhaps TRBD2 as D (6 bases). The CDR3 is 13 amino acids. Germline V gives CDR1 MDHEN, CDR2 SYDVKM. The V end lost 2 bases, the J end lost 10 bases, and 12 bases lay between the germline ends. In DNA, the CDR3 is TGTGCCAGCAGTTTAGGGGGGTGGGTGGAGCAGTTCTTC. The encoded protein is CASSLGGWVEQFF.

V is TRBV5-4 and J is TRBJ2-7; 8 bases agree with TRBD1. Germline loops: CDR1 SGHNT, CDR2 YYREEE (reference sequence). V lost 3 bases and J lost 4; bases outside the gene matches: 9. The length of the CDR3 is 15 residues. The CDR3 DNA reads TGTGCCAGCAGCTCGCTGGACAGGGCTCAATACGAGCAGTACTTC. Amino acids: CASSSLDRAQYEQYF.

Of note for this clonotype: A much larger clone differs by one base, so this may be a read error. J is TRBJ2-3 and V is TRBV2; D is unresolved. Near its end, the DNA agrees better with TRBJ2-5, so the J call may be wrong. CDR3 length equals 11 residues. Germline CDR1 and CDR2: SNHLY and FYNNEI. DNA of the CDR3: TGTGCCGGCAGCCCTGTGGAGACCCAGTACTTC. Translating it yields CAGSPVETQYF.

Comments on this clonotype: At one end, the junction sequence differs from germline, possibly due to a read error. CDR3 nucleotides: TGTGCCAGCAGCGAAGGAGCGGGAGGGCCAGCAGATACGCAGTATTTT. Translating gives CASSEGAGGPADTQYF. J is TRBJ2-3 and V is TRBV6-1; 10 bases fit TRBD2. The CDR3 length is 16 residues. Germline V lookup: CDR1 MNHNS, CDR2 SASEGT.

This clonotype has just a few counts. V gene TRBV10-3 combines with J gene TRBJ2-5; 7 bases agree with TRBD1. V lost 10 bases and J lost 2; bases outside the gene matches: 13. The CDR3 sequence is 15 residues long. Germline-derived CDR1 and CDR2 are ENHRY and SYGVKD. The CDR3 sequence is CATADRDRIQETQYF. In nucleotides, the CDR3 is TGTGCCACCGCAGACCGGGACAGAATTCAAGAGACCCAGTACTTC.

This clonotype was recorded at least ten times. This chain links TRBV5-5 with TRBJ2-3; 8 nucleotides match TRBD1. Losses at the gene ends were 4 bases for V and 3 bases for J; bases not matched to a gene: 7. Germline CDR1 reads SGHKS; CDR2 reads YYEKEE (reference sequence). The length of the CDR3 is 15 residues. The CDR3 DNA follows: TGTGCCAGCAGCAGTAAAACAGGGGGGACAGATACGCAGTATTTT. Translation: CASSSKTGGTDTQYF.

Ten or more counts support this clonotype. CDR3 amino acids: CASSLVLGAARQPQHF. The CDR3, as DNA: TGTGCCAGCAGTTTAGTGCTGGGAGCGGCACGTCAGCCCCAGCATTTT. This chain uses TRBV12-3 or TRBV12-4 with TRBJ1-5, with no clear D. The CDR3 runs 16 residues. With 1 base removed from V and 6 bases from J, the gap between germline ends came to 16 bases.

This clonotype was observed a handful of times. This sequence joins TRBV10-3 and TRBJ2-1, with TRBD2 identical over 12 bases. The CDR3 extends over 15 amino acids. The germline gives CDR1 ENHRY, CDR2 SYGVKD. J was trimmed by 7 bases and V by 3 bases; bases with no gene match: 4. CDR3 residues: CAISDRGTSGNEQFF. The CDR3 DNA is TGTGCCATCAGTGACAGAGGGACTAGCGGGAATGAGCAGTTCTTC.

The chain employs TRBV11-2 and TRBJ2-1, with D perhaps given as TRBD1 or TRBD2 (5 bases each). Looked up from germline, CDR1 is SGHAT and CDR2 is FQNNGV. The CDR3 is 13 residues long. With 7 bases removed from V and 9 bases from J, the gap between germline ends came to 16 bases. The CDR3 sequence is CASNPGTILEQFF. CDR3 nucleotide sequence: TGTGCCAGCAACCCAGGGACCATCCTTGAGCAGTTCTTC.

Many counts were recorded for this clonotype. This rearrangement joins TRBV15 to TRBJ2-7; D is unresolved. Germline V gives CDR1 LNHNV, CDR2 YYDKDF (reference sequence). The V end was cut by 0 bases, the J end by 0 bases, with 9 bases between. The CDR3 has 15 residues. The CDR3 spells CATSRDGEDSYEQYF. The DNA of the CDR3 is TGTGCCACCAGCAGAGATGGGGAAGACTCCTACGAGCAGTACTTC.

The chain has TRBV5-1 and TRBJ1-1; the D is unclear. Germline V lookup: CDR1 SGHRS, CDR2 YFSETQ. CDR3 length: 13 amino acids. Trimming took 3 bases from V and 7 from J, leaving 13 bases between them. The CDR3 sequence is CASSSLPTLEAFF. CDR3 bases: TGCGCCAGCAGCTCGCTCCCGACCCTTGAAGCTTTCTTT.

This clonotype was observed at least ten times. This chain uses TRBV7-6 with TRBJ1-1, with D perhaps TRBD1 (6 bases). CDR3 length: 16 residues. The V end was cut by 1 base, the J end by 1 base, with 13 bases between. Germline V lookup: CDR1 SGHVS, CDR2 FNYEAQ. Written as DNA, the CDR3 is TGTGCCAGCAGCTTAGTGGCAGGGGATAGGAACACTGAAGCTTTCTTT. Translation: CASSLVAGDRNTEAFF.

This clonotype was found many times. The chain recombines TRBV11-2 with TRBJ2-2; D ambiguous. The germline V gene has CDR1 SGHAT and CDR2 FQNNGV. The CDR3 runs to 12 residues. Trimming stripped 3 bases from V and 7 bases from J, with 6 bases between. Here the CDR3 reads CASSFPGGELFF. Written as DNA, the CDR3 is TGTGCCAGCAGCTTCCCCGGCGGGGAGCTGTTTTTT. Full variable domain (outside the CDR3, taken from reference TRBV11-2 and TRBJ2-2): EAGVAQSPRYKIIEKRQSVAFWCNPISGHATLYWYQQILGQGPKLLIQFQNNGVVDDSQLPKDRFSAERLKGVDSTLKIQPAKLEDSAVYLCASSFPGGELFFGEGSRLTVL.